These T cell receptor beta chains were read from a single sample in a study of identical twins. TCRdb re-called the 5' RACE reads through MiXCR, storing one row per CDR3 protein. The data show approximately 500,000 distinct CDR3 sequences, 13% to 15% seen once. This same sample was also part of a study on yellow fever vaccine responses in identical twins.

The sample consisted of CD4+ T cells sorted from blood. Receptors were obtained from a woman between 18 and 29 years old in good health. CDR3s include the opening cysteine and the closing phenylalanine or tryptophan. The D gene is left open where the match is weak. Only some rows state a clone size, as once, few, many or a class for expanded clones.

d_gene	abundance	j_gene	v_gene	CDR3nt	CDR3aa
.	few	TRBJ2-3	TRBV15	TGTGCCACCAGCCGCGGACAGAACACAGATACGCAGTATTTT	CATSRGQNTDTQYF
TRBD1	.	TRBJ2-7	TRBV27	TGTGCCAGCAGATCAGGGGGCGCTGGGGGCGAGCAGTACTTC	CASRSGGAGGEQYF
.	.	TRBJ2-7	TRBV5-1	TGCGCCAGCGGCGACACGGGGCCCTACGAGCAGTACTTC	CASGDTGPYEQYF
.	few	TRBJ1-4	TRBV7-3	TGTGCCAGCAGGCCCACCGGGACGGAAAAACTGTTTTTT	CASRPTGTEKLFF
TRBD1	once	TRBJ2-2	TRBV19	TGTGCCAGTAAAGCGAACGACAGGGTGGACACCGGGGAGCTGTTTTTT	CASKANDRVDTGELFF
TRBD1	few	TRBJ2-7	TRBV18	TGTGCCAGCTCACCGGACAGGGCCAACGAGCAGTACTTC	CASSPDRANEQYF
.	few	TRBJ1-2	TRBV18	TGTGCCAGCTCACCACAGGGCAGGATTAATGGCTACACCTTC	CASSPQGRINGYTF
.	many	TRBJ1-1	TRBV3-1	TGTGCCAGCAGCCCTGGGTCTGAAGCTTTCTTT	CASSPGSEAFF
.	.	TRBJ2-1	TRBV7-9	TGTGCCAGCAGCTTTTTTAGTGAGCAGTTCTTC	CASSFFSEQFF
TRBD2	.	TRBJ2-1	TRBV7-2	TGTGCCAGCAGCAGACCCGAGCGGGGGGCCTCCTACAATGAGCAGTTCTTC	CASSRPERGASYNEQFF
.	.	TRBJ2-1	TRBV15	TGTGCCACCAGCAGAGATAGTGGGAGGTACAATGAGCAGTTCTTC	CATSRDSGRYNEQFF
.	few	TRBJ1-1	TRBV4-2	TGTGCCAGCAGCCAAGACGTAGGGGAGAACACTGAAGCTTTCTTT	CASSQDVGENTEAFF
TRBD1	.	TRBJ2-3	TRBV7-9	TGTGCCGGAAACAGGGGGACTTCTAGCACAGATACGCAGTATTTT	CAGNRGTSSTDTQYF
TRBD1	.	TRBJ2-2	TRBV19	TGTGCCAGTAGTATTTCACGGACAGGGGGGGCGACCGGGGAGCTGTTTTTT	CASSISRTGGATGELFF
.	few	TRBJ2-1	TRBV4-2	TGTGCCAGCAGCCAAGATTCGTGGGGGGCTTACAATGAGCAGTTCTTC	CASSQDSWGAYNEQFF